This TCR beta chain was recorded in a study of T cells in narcolepsy. Study at large: Enrolled donors included narcolepsy type 1 or type 2 patients and healthy controls.

Trimming cost V 1 base and J 1 base, with 11 bases left between them. This CDR3 has 16 amino acids. CDR1 and CDR2 from the germline V gene are MGHRA and YSYEKL. TCRdb keeps only in-frame clones here, not all; method: immunoSEQ multiplex PCR. The sample holds nearly 35,000 clones, 70% to 85% seen once. Broader study findings: Reportedly, autoreactive clonotypes were serially detected in patients' blood but not controls'.

Notes on this clone: What it binds is unknown.

The chain employs TRBV4-1 and TRBJ1-5; D is perhaps TRBD1 (5 bases). This TCR came from a human donor in good health. Sequenced material: memory (CD45RA-) CD4+ T cells from blood. The CDR3, as DNA: TGCGCCAGCAGCCAAGGGGAGGGGCCAAGCAATCAGCCCCAGCATTTT. This codes for CASSQGEGPSNQPQHF.